This TCR beta chain was identified during a study of blood T cell repertoires in COVID-19. Background on the study: Acute-phase and convalescent COVID-19 samples originated in the United States, Italy and Spain. T cells, B-cell-depleted T cells, or PBMCs provided the cDNA or gDNA that served as material.

Per the original data handling: Reference gene primer amplification yielded estimated nucleated cell counts. TCRdb's table, derived via immunoSEQ multiplex PCR, lists solely in-frame clones and lacks some. V and J calls plus clone size are reproduced from that table; the DNA served to infer D and trimming. Here the sample spans under 250,000 clones, about 94% being singletons. The CDR3 extends over 15 amino acids. Unmatched junction bases numbered 2, after V lost 3 bases and J lost 0 bases. Germline V gene sequence: CDR1 SGHTA, CDR2 FQGTGA. Patients from Seattle were sampled longitudinally, starting during active infection.

The sequenced sample was peripheral blood. This sequence was found in a man aged 60 to 75 with COVID-19, enrolled during active disease. V usage is TRBV7-3 and J usage is TRBJ1-1; 9 bases are a match to TRBD1. The CDR3 reads CASSLTGGLNTEAFF. The CDR3 region has the DNA TGTGCCAGCAGCTTGACAGGGGGACTGAACACTGAAGCTTTCTTT.